The 3 T cell receptor beta chains below all came from one sample that was sequenced in a study of T cell responses to AZD1222 COVID-19 vaccine. Method: immunoSEQ multiplex PCR; TCRdb's copy keeps in-frame clones and lacks some. The repertoire holds 150,000 to 200,000 clones, 80% to 90% seen once, with approximately 2.7% in the top ten. This material consisted of peripheral blood, taken on day 0 of MenACWY control vaccination. Receptors originate from an adult in good health.

This clone was recorded once. CDR3 sequence: CASSKDASGRVAGPYNEQFF. The CDR3 coding sequence is TGTGCCAGCAGCAAGGACGCCAGCGGGAGAGTTGCCGGACCCTACAATGAGCAGTTCTTC. The rearrangement uses TRBV21-1 and TRBJ2-1; TRBD2 was called by the table and not checked on the DNA. TRBV21-1 is designated a pseudogene. The CDR3 runs 20 residues.

The chain carries TRBV11-3 and TRBJ2-7; D is uncertain. Germline V lookup: CDR1 SGHNT, CDR2 YENEEA. Trimming removed 4 bases at V and 4 bases at J, with 17 bases between. The CDR3 totals 15 residues. CDR3 sequence (DNA): TGTGCCAGCAGCTCCCGAAGTTGCATTCAGTACGAGCAGTACTTC. Amino acid sequence: CASSSRSCIQYEQYF.

The chain has TRBV6-5 and TRBJ2-7; D uncertain. The V gene lost 6 bases and the J gene lost 2 bases, with 11 bases spanning the gap. Germline V gene lookup returns CDR1 MNHEY and CDR2 SVGAGI. This CDR3 spans 13 amino acids. Here the CDR3 DNA reads TGTGCCAGCAGCAAAATCAGTACCTACGAGCAGTACTTC. This encodes CASSKISTYEQYF.